This T cell receptor (beta chain) was sequenced for a study of PD-1 blockade in classical Hodgkin lymphoma. Time point denoted: cycle 4 day 1 (C4D1), after around six weeks of nivolumab. Each patient's relapse followed autologous stem cell transplantation, and brentuximab vedotin exposure varied. The best responses consisted of complete response, partial response or progressive disease. The assay was immunoSEQ multiplex PCR, and TCRdb's table has in-frame clones only and misses some. The sample carries under 130,000 clones, roughly nine tenths recorded once. The germline V gene has CDR1 SGHKS and CDR2 YYEKEE (reference sequence). The CDR3 consists of 13 residues. Trimming stripped 0 bases from V and 7 bases from J, with 7 bases between. This clone was counted once. The antigen is undetermined. Study-level findings and limits: Exclusion removed patients who began nivolumab under 1 year after ASCT. Reported findings placed baseline TCR diversity lower in newly diagnosed patients (compared with healthy donors). The repertoire differences lack a defined cause, possibly disease activity or prior therapy.

Sequencing used peripheral blood mononuclear cells (PBMCs), obtained before the fourth cycle of nivolumab. The receptor was isolated from a human donor with classical Hodgkin lymphoma. This chain links TRBV5-5 with TRBJ2-2; D is undetermined. CDR3 residues: CASSLAVNGELFF. DNA of the CDR3: TGTGCCAGCAGCTTGGCGGTTAACGGGGAGCTGTTTTTT.